These T cell receptor beta chains were read from a single sample in a study of Graves' ophthalmopathy and Graves' hyperthyroidism. MiXCR was run by TCRdb on the multiplex PCR reads, yielding one entry per CDR3 protein. The sample lists some 390,000 distinct CDR3 sequences, 18% occurring once. Sequencing was done on a sample of peripheral blood. Every receptor here comes from a woman aged 18-29 years with Graves' ophthalmopathy. The CDR3 runs from the conserved cysteine through the conserved F or W. The D gene is left open where the match is weak. A row's size may be missing; if present it is once, few, many or a size class.

TGTGCCAGCAGCTTAGTGTCACATGAAGCTTTCTTT | CASSLVSHEAFF | TRBJ1-1 | many | NA | TRBV7-9
TGTGCCAGCAGCCAAGATGCGCGACTAGCGGGGGTCGGGGAGCTGTTTTTT | CASSQDARLAGVGELFF | TRBJ2-2 | NA | TRBD2 | TRBV14
TGTGCCAGCAGTTACTCTGACGGATCTCCCTATGGCTACACCTTC | CASSYSDGSPYGYTF | TRBJ1-2 | many | NA | TRBV6-5
TGTGCCAGCAGTGAAAATTTAGGGTCCTACGAGCAGTACTTC | CASSENLGSYEQYF | TRBJ2-7 | many | NA | TRBV2
TGTGCCAGCGCCCAAAGGGGCTACTACGAGCAGTACTTC | CASAQRGYYEQYF | TRBJ2-7 | NA | NA | TRBV12-3/TRBV12-4
TGTGCCAGCAGCCAAGGCAGACTTGGAAACACCATATATTTT | CASSQGRLGNTIYF | TRBJ1-3 | few | NA | TRBV3-1
TGTGCCAGCAGGGAAGACAGGGACTATGGCTACACCTTC | CASREDRDYGYTF | TRBJ1-2 | NA | TRBD1 | TRBV6-1
TGTGCCAGCCTGATCGGAGGGGGCTCCACTGAAGCTTTCTTT | CASLIGGGSTEAFF | TRBJ1-1 | many | TRBD1 | TRBV12-3/TRBV12-4
TGTGCCAGCAGGCCAACAGGGACGAGCTCCTATAATTCACCCCTCCACTTT | CASRPTGTSSYNSPLHF | TRBJ1-6 | many | NA | TRBV6-1
TGTGCCAGCAGTGCGGACGAGACTAACTATGGCTACACCTTC | CASSADETNYGYTF | TRBJ1-2 | NA | NA | TRBV6-2/TRBV6-3
TGTGCCAGCAGTTACAGGGGCCATCAGCCCCAGCATTTT | CASSYRGHQPQHF | TRBJ1-5 | many | NA | TRBV6-2/TRBV6-3
TGTGCCAGCAGCTCGACCGGGTCGCGTAATGGGCCCCTTCAATACGAGCAGTACTTC | CASSSTGSRNGPLQYEQYF | TRBJ2-7 | NA | NA | TRBV11-2
TGTGCCATCAGTTTCCTCCAGGGGGCGTGGGGCTATGGCTACACCTTC | CAISFLQGAWGYGYTF | TRBJ1-2 | many | TRBD1 | TRBV10-3
TGTGCCAGCAGTTTATTGAGGGAGTCCTATGGCTACACCTTC | CASSLLRESYGYTF | TRBJ1-2 | many | NA | TRBV28
TGTGCCAGCAGTCTCCCGGTGGGTGGCTATGGCTACACCTTC | CASSLPVGGYGYTF | TRBJ1-2 | few | NA | TRBV28
TGTGCCAGCAGCTTCGCAAGCGTAGGCAATCAGCCCCAGCATTTT | CASSFASVGNQPQHF | TRBJ1-5 | NA | NA | TRBV5-5
TGTGCCAGCAGTTACCTGGCCGCTTCACGGGACTATGGCTACACCTTC | CASSYLAASRDYGYTF | TRBJ1-2 | many | NA | TRBV6-2/TRBV6-3
TGCAGTGCTTATAGCGGGAGGTCCCCCGGGGAGCTGTTTTTT | CSAYSGRSPGELFF | TRBJ2-2 | NA | TRBD2 | TRBV20-1
TGTGCCAGCAGCCCCCCGTCGCCCGAGCAGTACTTC | CASSPPSPEQYF | TRBJ2-7 | many | NA | TRBV7-2
TGTGCCAGCAGTCCCCTTGAGGAGACCCAGTACTTC | CASSPLEETQYF | TRBJ2-5 | NA | NA | TRBV28
TGTGCCAGCAGCTTAAGGACGCGAGAGACCCAGTACTTC | CASSLRTRETQYF | TRBJ2-5 | many | NA | TRBV7-2
TGTGCCAGCAGTGGACAGGGGTGGGGGAGGAACACTGAAGCTTTCTTT | CASSGQGWGRNTEAFF | TRBJ1-1 | many | TRBD1 | TRBV6-2/TRBV6-3
TGTGCCAGCAGTGGGGCGAGCGGCCAAGAGACCCAGTACTTC | CASSGASGQETQYF | TRBJ2-5 | many | NA | TRBV25-1
TGTGCCAGCAACGGGGGCCGAGACGGGGAGCTGTTTTTT | CASNGGRDGELFF | TRBJ2-2 | many | NA | TRBV28
TGTGCCAGCAGCTTATACGGATTACAGCCCACCTACGAGCAGTACTTC | CASSLYGLQPTYEQYF | TRBJ2-7 | once | NA | TRBV11-2
TGTGCCAGCCCGCACCCGAACACCGGGGAGCTGTTTTTT | CASPHPNTGELFF | TRBJ2-2 | many | NA | TRBV19
TGTGCCAGCAGACGACAGGGTGCCACCGGGGAGCTGTTTTTT | CASRRQGATGELFF | TRBJ2-2 | many | TRBD1 | TRBV12-3/TRBV12-4
TGTGCCAGCAGTGGGACAGGGATCGTAAATTCACCCCTCCACTTT | CASSGTGIVNSPLHF | TRBJ1-6 | many | TRBD1 | TRBV28
TGTGCCAGCCAGAAAACCGGCTCCTATAATTCACCCCTCCACTTT | CASQKTGSYNSPLHF | TRBJ1-6 | NA | NA | TRBV11-2
TGTGCCAGCAGCGCTGACAGGGGTTCTTGGACTGAAGCTTTCTTT | CASSADRGSWTEAFF | TRBJ1-1 | NA | TRBD1 | TRBV7-2
TGCGCCAGCAGCTCGGACGGGGTATGGTACGAGCAGTACTTC | CASSSDGVWYEQYF | TRBJ2-7 | few | NA | TRBV5-1
TGCGCCAGCAGCCAATCAACCGGGACGAGCTACGAGCAGTACTTC | CASSQSTGTSYEQYF | TRBJ2-7 | many | NA | TRBV4-3
TGTGCCAGCAGCTTAGGACAGCTCTATAATTCACCCCTCCACTTT | CASSLGQLYNSPLHF | TRBJ1-6 | many | NA | TRBV7-8
TGTGCCAGCAGCTTAGATCGCGCAGGGGCGCGGGGCACCGGGGAGCTGTTTTTT | CASSLDRAGARGTGELFF | TRBJ2-2 | many | NA | TRBV11-2
TGTGCCAGCAGTTTACCAGGGGATCAGCCCCAGCATTTT | CASSLPGDQPQHF | TRBJ1-5 | many | NA | TRBV12-3/TRBV12-4
TGTGCCGGCAGCCGCCCCGGACAGGGGGCGACTCAGCCCCAGCATTTT | CAGSRPGQGATQPQHF | TRBJ1-5 | many | TRBD1 | TRBV28
TGTGCCTGGGGGACTAGCGCGCTCTACGAGCAGTACTTC | CAWGTSALYEQYF | TRBJ2-7 | many | TRBD2 | TRBV30
TGTGCCAGCAGCTTACGACAGGAAATGAACACTGAAGCTTTCTTT | CASSLRQEMNTEAFF | TRBJ1-1 | many | NA | TRBV7-8
TGTGCCAGCAGCGTGACGCCCTTTATGACCCAGTACTTC | CASSVTPFMTQYF | TRBJ2-5 | many | NA | TRBV11-2
TGTGCCAGCAGTTTCGCGGCTAGCGGAGCCTACGAGCAGTACTTC | CASSFAASGAYEQYF | TRBJ2-7 | NA | TRBD2 | TRBV12-3/TRBV12-4
TGCGCCAGCAGCCAAGCTGTTCTGAACACTGAAGCTTTCTTT | CASSQAVLNTEAFF | TRBJ1-1 | NA | NA | TRBV4-1
TGTGCCAGCAGTTACTCGACCGGAAACTACGAGCAGTACTTC | CASSYSTGNYEQYF | TRBJ2-7 | many | NA | TRBV6-2/TRBV6-3
TGTGCCTGGACCCGTACGGGGGGCACTGAAGCTTTCTTT | CAWTRTGGTEAFF | TRBJ1-1 | NA | NA | TRBV30
TGTGCCAGCAAAATCGAAGGGAGCGGGAGGGTCTACGAGCAGTACTTC | CASKIEGSGRVYEQYF | TRBJ2-7 | many | TRBD2 | TRBV11-2